This section outlines one T cell receptor beta chain sequence together with its context. Its antigen is undetermined. The CDR3 runs to 17 residues. V shed 6 bases and J 2 bases; nucleotides not matched to a gene: 13. This record comes from a study of CD8+CD57+ T cells in acquired aplastic anemia. In the study overall: DNA per sorted CD4+ or CD8+ sample ranged 0.2 to 27.4 ug, averaging roughly 3.5 ug. Mean read depth for CD4+ cells from healthy donors was 10 million to 13 million.

Genomic DNA, the template, was used for profiling of the TCR beta VDJ and CDR3. TCRdb passed the reads through MiXCR, listing each CDR3 protein once. The repertoire holds about 200,000 distinct CDR3 sequences, with approximately 35% as singletons. The study's findings and limits: Patients and healthy controls showed no significant CD8+ Simpson's diversity difference.

Sequencing was carried out using sorted CD4+, CD8+, or CD8+CD57+ T cells (not recorded which) from PBMCs. This rearrangement joins TRBV12-3 or TRBV12-4 to TRBJ1-5; 7 bases are a match to TRBD1. The TCR was taken from a human donor in good health, serving as a control. CDR3 bases: TGTGCCAGCAGGGAAAGTTACAGGGGAGACGGCAATCAGCCCCAGCATTTT. This translates into CASRESYRGDGNQPQHF.